One TCR beta chain is described in this entry. Its antigen remains unidentified. These data originate in a study of Graves' ophthalmopathy and Graves' hyperthyroidism. General study findings and limits: Also, most clonotypes expanded in the thyroid above 0.001 frequency appeared in blood.

Exclusion applied to patients with other autoimmune diseases, uncontrolled infections, pregnancy or lactation. RNA transcripts were the template, and TCR beta CDR3 regions were amplified from them. Following a first-round RT-PCR that used HTBI primers, a second-round multiplex PCR was carried out. TCRdb analysed the multiplex PCR reads with MiXCR anew, one entry per CDR3 protein. The table records 580,000 or so distinct CDR3 sequences, approximately 35% of them present only once. The V gene's germline CDR1 is SQVTM and CDR2 ANQGSEA. Trimming left V 7 bases short and J 4 bases short, with 16 bases between. CDR3 length equals 13 residues.

The specimen sequenced was peripheral blood or thyroid tissue (not recorded which). This chain connects TRBV29-1 to TRBJ1-2; possible D gene TRBD1, 5 bases. This sequence was found in an adult man with Graves' hyperthyroidism. This CDR3 reads CSEGQGTFYGYTF. DNA of the CDR3: TGCAGCGAAGGGCAAGGGACCTTCTATGGCTACACCTTC.